This T cell receptor (beta chain) was captured in a study of cytomegalovirus exposure and HLA in healthy donors. In this sample, this clone turned up a few times. V gave up 5 bases and J gave up 1 base, with 9 bases separating them. CDR3 length equals 14 residues. The V gene's germline CDR1 is SGHVS and CDR2 FNYEAQ. Primers included in the PCR were 60 Vbeta and 13 Jbeta primers. Sequencing was performed with immunoSEQ multiplex PCR; in TCRdb, only in-frame clones are kept and a portion is missing. The sample lists about 84,000 clones, around 80% occurring once. The chain has TRBV7-6 and TRBJ1-3; D uncertain. The sequencing sample was made of PBMCs. This clonotype was obtained from a male donor in good health and CMV-seropositive. The CDR3, as DNA: TGTGCCAGCAGCCCCGCGGGATCTGGAAACACCATATATTTT. This encodes CASSPAGSGNTIYF.